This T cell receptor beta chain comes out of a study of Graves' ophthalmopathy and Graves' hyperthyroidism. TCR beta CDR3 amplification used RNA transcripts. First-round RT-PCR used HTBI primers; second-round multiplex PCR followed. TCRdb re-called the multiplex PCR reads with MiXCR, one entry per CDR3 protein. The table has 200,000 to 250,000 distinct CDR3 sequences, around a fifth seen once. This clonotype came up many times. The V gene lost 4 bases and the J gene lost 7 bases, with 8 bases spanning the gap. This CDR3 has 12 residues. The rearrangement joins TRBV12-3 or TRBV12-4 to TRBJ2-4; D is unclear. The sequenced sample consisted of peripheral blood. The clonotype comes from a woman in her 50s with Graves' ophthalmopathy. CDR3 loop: CASSYIPNIQYF. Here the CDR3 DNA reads TGTGCCAGCAGTTATATACCGAACATTCAGTACTTC.